The 31 T cell receptor beta chains in this list originate from one sample, sequenced in a study of shared clonotypes between healthy human individuals. Here immunoSEQ multiplex PCR was the method, and the copy in TCRdb shows in-frame clones only, minus some. The table includes about 2.4 million clones, 93% detected once. Sample: naive CD4+ T cells from PBMCs. Subset here: CD45RA+ positively selected. The receptor set was obtained from a man between 18 and 29 years old in good health. Some clones in this sample may be carry-over from other donors' samples.

This clone was counted between two and nine times. The CDR3, as DNA: TGTGCCAGCAGTTTAGGGTCAACCAGGGTCACTGAAGCTTTCTTT. Translating gives CASSLGSTRVTEAFF. V gene TRBV27 combines with J gene TRBJ1-1, with D tentatively TRBD1 (5 bases). Germline CDR1 MNHEY, CDR2 SMNVEV (reference sequence). This CDR3 is built from 15 residues. V was pared by 2 bases and J by 4 bases, with 14 bases between.

J is TRBJ2-5 and V is TRBV2; 10 nucleotides match TRBD2. The CDR3 spans 17 residues. The trim removed 2 bases at V and 4 bases at J, leaving 10 bases unmatched. The germline gives CDR1 SNHLY, CDR2 FYNNEI. The CDR3 loop is CASSERLAGDRRETQYF. In DNA, the CDR3 is TGTGCCAGCAGTGAAAGGCTAGCGGGAGATCGGCGAGAGACCCAGTACTTC.

This chain's CDR3 is CASSTTRTSESGEQFF. The CDR3 coding sequence is TGTGCCAGTAGTACCACAAGGACTAGCGAAAGCGGTGAGCAGTTCTTC. V usage is TRBV19 and J usage is TRBJ2-1; 9 bases are a match to TRBD2. Trimming removed 4 bases from V and 9 bases from J; junction bases left unmatched: 13. Germline CDR1 and CDR2: LNHDA and SQIVND (reference sequence). The CDR3 sequence is 16 residues long.

The rearrangement uses TRBV5-6 and TRBJ1-6, with D possibly matching TRBD1 (6 bases). The V and J ends lost 1 base and 0 bases respectively, with 11 bases between them. The CDR3 loop spans 17 amino acids. Germline CDR1 and CDR2: SGHDT and YYEEEE. CDR3 coding DNA: TGTGCCAGCAGCTTGAGGGGGACGAGCTCCTATAATTCACCCCTCCACTTT. Translation: CASSLRGTSSYNSPLHF.

CDR3 residues: CTSSQEGRGRAYEQYF. CDR3 in DNA: TGCACCAGCAGCCAAGAGGGTCGCGGGAGGGCCTACGAGCAGTACTTC. This sequence joins TRBV1 and TRBJ2-7; TRBD2 was called by the table and not checked on the DNA. TRBV1 is noted as a pseudogene. This CDR3 is 16 amino acids long.

This clone was seen just once. The same CDR3 also results from other DNA sequences found in this sample. This sequence joins TRBV4-1 and TRBJ2-5; 11 nucleotides line up with TRBD2. This CDR3 is built from 16 residues. In germline, CDR1 is MGHRA, CDR2 YSYEKL. The V segment lost 1 base and the J segment 1 base; nucleotides outside the gene matches: 2. DNA for the CDR3: TGCGCCAGCAGCCAAGGGCTAGCGGGAGGCCAAGAGACCCAGTACTTC. It codes for CASSQGLAGGQETQYF.

This clone was seen only once. This chain joins TRBV9 and TRBJ2-1; 8 nucleotides align to TRBD2. The trim removed 4 bases at V and 8 bases at J, leaving 17 bases unmatched. Looked up from germline, CDR1 is SGDLS and CDR2 is YYNGEE. The CDR3 has 17 residues. CDR3 protein: CASSPRGSGTTIDEQFF. CDR3 DNA: TGTGCCAGCAGCCCCCGCGGTAGCGGGACAACCATCGATGAGCAGTTCTTC.

CDR3 sequence: CASSLVALNTGELFF. The CDR3 DNA sequence: TGCGCCAGCAGCTTGGTGGCATTGAACACCGGGGAGCTGTTTTTT. The chain links TRBV5-1 to TRBJ2-2, with D hard to call. V was pared by 0 bases and J by 1 base, with 7 bases between. The CDR3 consists of 15 residues. CDR1 is SGHRS, CDR2 YFSETQ, per germline.

The chain couples TRBV27 to TRBJ2-2, with 8 bases that match TRBD1. The germline V gene has CDR1 MNHEY and CDR2 SMNVEV (reference sequence). Trimming removed 5 bases from V and 2 bases from J; junction bases left unmatched: 7. The CDR3 is 16 residues long. The CDR3: CASSPWTGPNTGELFF. The CDR3 bases are TGTGCCAGCAGTCCCTGGACAGGGCCCAACACCGGGGAGCTGTTTTTT.

This clone was found once. The gene calls are TRBV28 and TRBJ1-3; D is undetermined. CDR1 is MDHEN, CDR2 SYDVKM, per germline. CDR3 length: 14 amino acids. The V end was cut by 1 base, the J end by 4 bases, with 8 bases between. The CDR3 DNA is TGTGCCAGCAGTTTATCGAATCCCGGAAACACCATATATTTT. It yields the protein CASSLSNPGNTIYF.

The V and J genes are TRBV27 and TRBJ1-2; 7 nucleotides agree with TRBD1. Germline values: CDR1 MNHEY, CDR2 SMNVEV (reference sequence). The V and J ends lost 5 bases and 0 bases, in that order; junction bases with no gene match: 6. The CDR3 consists of 15 residues. CDR3 protein: CASSPGTATNYGYTF. The DNA for the CDR3 is TGTGCCAGCAGTCCCGGGACAGCAACTAACTATGGCTACACCTTC.

The CDR3 is CASSSDGGYGYTF. The CDR3 DNA is TGCGCCAGCAGCTCCGACGGGGGGTATGGCTACACCTTC. V usage is TRBV5-1 and J usage is TRBJ1-2; possibly TRBD1 for D (5 bases). Between the trimmed V and J ends, which lost 3 bases and 5 bases, there was a span of 11 bases. The germline gives CDR1 SGHRS, CDR2 YFSETQ. This CDR3 is 13 amino acids long.

The DNA for the CDR3 is TGTGCCAGCAGTCAGGGGGCGCGAGGGGCCTACGAGCAGTACTTC. Amino acids: CASSQGARGAYEQYF. The chain recombines TRBV27 with TRBJ2-7, with TRBD1 matching over 8 bases. With 5 bases clipped from V and 2 bases from J, the junction kept 8 bases outside the gene matches. The germline V gene has CDR1 MNHEY and CDR2 SMNVEV (reference sequence). The CDR3 contains 15 residues.

The chain couples TRBV7-2 to TRBJ1-2, with TRBD1 identical over 8 bases. V lost 1 base to trimming and J lost 4 bases; unmatched junction nucleotides: 11. Germline V gives CDR1 SGHTA, CDR2 FQGNSA. The CDR3 totals 17 residues. The CDR3 protein is CASSLGGRGPASYGYTF. CDR3 nucleotides: TGTGCCAGCAGCTTAGGGGGCAGGGGGCCTGCTAGCTATGGCTACACCTTC.

The chain couples TRBV2 to TRBJ2-7; 7 positions match TRBD2. J gave up 2 bases and V 4 bases, and 5 bases lay outside the gene matches. In germline, CDR1 is SNHLY, CDR2 FYNNEI. This CDR3 has 14 residues. The CDR3 is CASSGGAGAYEQYF. The CDR3 DNA is TGTGCCAGCAGTGGAGGGGCGGGAGCCTACGAGCAGTACTTC.

This clone has just one count. The CDR3 DNA reads as TGTGCCAGTAGTACCCGGGGGGGCGGCCCAGATACGCAGTATTTT. This encodes CASSTRGGGPDTQYF. The chain recombines TRBV19 with TRBJ2-3, with TRBD2 matching over 8 bases. The CDR3 sequence is 15 residues long. Germline assignment: CDR1 LNHDA and CDR2 SQIVND (reference sequence). V dropped 4 bases and J dropped 4; count of bases not matched to a gene: 7.

The rearrangement joins TRBV21-1 to TRBJ1-5. TRBV21-1 is annotated as a pseudogene. The CDR3 consists of 17 residues. The CDR3 DNA is TGTGCCAGCAGCAAACCTTACGGGGAGGGTAGCAATCAGCCCCAGCATTTT. This gives the protein CASSKPYGEGSNQPQHF.

Only a few counts were recorded for this clone. This sequence joins TRBV5-4 and TRBJ2-3; D is unclear. Germline values: CDR1 SGHNT, CDR2 YYREEE (reference sequence). CDR3 length: 12 amino acids. Between the trimmed V and J ends, which lost 0 bases and 4 bases, there was a span of 3 bases. The chain's CDR3 is CASSLGADTQYF. CDR3 nucleotide sequence: TGTGCCAGCAGCTTGGGGGCAGATACGCAGTATTTT.

In its sample, this clone was seen a few times. This CDR3 is also generated by other DNA sequences in the sample. The rearrangement uses TRBV5-1 and TRBJ1-1; a weak D match, TRBD1 (5 bases). V was trimmed by 3 bases and J by 1 base, leaving 10 bases between them. Germline lookup yields CDR1 SGHRS and CDR2 YFSETQ. This CDR3 has 14 amino acids. The CDR3 spells CASSSGPQNTEAFF. The CDR3 DNA reads as TGCGCCAGCAGCTCGGGACCCCAGAACACTGAAGCTTTCTTT.

The chain links TRBV4-2 to TRBJ2-3; no reliable D call. This CDR3 has 16 amino acids. Trimming shortened V by 0 bases and J by 0 bases, and 10 bases separated the two germline ends. Germline V gives CDR1 LGHNA, CDR2 YNFKEQ. The CDR3 protein is CASSQERTRSTDTQYF. DNA of the CDR3: TGTGCCAGCAGCCAAGAAAGGACGCGGAGCACAGATACGCAGTATTTT.

The V gene is TRBV15, the J gene TRBJ2-2; tentatively, D is TRBD2 (6 bases). CDR1 LNHNV and CDR2 YYDKDF come from the germline V gene (reference sequence). Trimming stripped 4 bases from V and 1 base from J, with 13 bases between. This CDR3 is built from 16 residues. The CDR3 loop reads CATSISAGLNTGELFF. In DNA, the CDR3 is TGTGCCACCAGCATCTCGGCGGGATTGAACACCGGGGAGCTGTTTTTT.

V usage is TRBV11-3 and J usage is TRBJ1-2; perhaps TRBD1 as D (6 bases). This CDR3 spans 15 amino acids. Trimming took off 4 bases at V and 8 bases at J, with 20 bases between the two ends. From germline, CDR1 is SGHNT and CDR2 YENEEA. The CDR3 bases are TGTGCCAGCAGCTACGACTGGGCAGGGGAGGAGGGCTACACCTTC. This encodes CASSYDWAGEEGYTF.

This chain uses TRBV4-2 with TRBJ1-5; the D gene is possibly TRBD1 (5 bases). The length of the CDR3 is 18 residues. V dropped 2 bases and J dropped 4 bases, with 21 bases sitting between them. Germline lookup yields CDR1 LGHNA and CDR2 YNFKEQ. The CDR3 region is CASSQRTLVGRANQPQHF. CDR3 DNA: TGTGCCAGCAGCCAAAGGACCCTTGTGGGCAGGGCAAATCAGCCCCAGCATTTT.

The chain couples TRBV2 to TRBJ1-2; the D is unclear. The CDR3 is 14 residues long. V shed 5 bases and J shed 8 bases, with 18 bases lying between them. Germline CDR1 is SNHLY and CDR2 is FYNNEI. The CDR3 DNA follows: TGTGCCAGCAGTTCCGGAGGGTCGAGCGGCGGCTACACCTTC. Translation gives CASSSGGSSGGYTF.

Remarks on this clone: Different DNA sequences within this sample yield the same CDR3. This sequence joins TRBV7-6 and TRBJ2-7; no reliable D call. Per germline, CDR1 SGHVS and CDR2 FNYEAQ. V lost 5 bases to trimming and J lost 6 bases, with 8 bases between them. This CDR3 has 11 amino acids. CDR3 sequence: CASSPGGEQYF. The CDR3 bases are TGTGCCAGCAGCCCCGGTGGCGAGCAGTACTTC. Filled out from reference TRBV7-6 and TRBJ2-7, the complete variable domain reads GAGVSQSPRYKVTKRGQDVALRCDPISGHVSLYWYRQALGQGPEFLTYFNYEAQQDKSGLPNDRFSAERPEGSISTLTIQRTEQRDSAMYRCASSPGGEQYFGPGTRLTVT.

The chain uses TRBV2 and TRBJ2-7; the match to TRBD2 covers 9 bases. Germline CDR1 SNHLY, CDR2 FYNNEI. This CDR3 is 16 amino acids long. J lost 7 bases, V lost 3 bases, and 13 bases had no gene match. The CDR3 region has the DNA TGTGCCAGCAGTGACCGAGCGGGAGGTTCCCTCGGTGAGCAGTACTTC. It specifies CASSDRAGGSLGEQYF.

The chain is built from TRBV7-9 and TRBJ2-3, with TRBD2 identical over 10 bases. Germline assignment: CDR1 SEHNR and CDR2 FQNEAQ (reference sequence). V trimming: 2 bases; J trimming: 9 bases; junction bases outside the gene matches: 8. The CDR3 sequence is 15 residues long. The CDR3 sequence is CASSLNEREGGTQYF. CDR3 DNA sequence: TGTGCCAGCAGCTTAAACGAGCGGGAGGGAGGGACGCAGTATTTT.

The rearrangement links TRBV5-1 to TRBJ2-5; D perhaps matches TRBD1 (5 bases). The CDR3 sequence is 15 residues long. Germline CDR1 reads SGHRS; CDR2 reads YFSETQ. Deletions cut 0 bases from V and 4 bases from J, with 13 bases between. CDR3 loop: CASSLVPGSAETQYF. In nucleotides, the CDR3 is TGCGCCAGCAGCTTGGTACCAGGGTCTGCAGAGACCCAGTACTTC.

The chain is built from TRBV5-1 and TRBJ2-7, with 9 bases that match TRBD1. Germline CDR1 SGHRS, CDR2 YFSETQ. The CDR3 extends over 14 amino acids. The trim removed 4 bases at V and 4 bases at J, leaving 6 bases unmatched. CDR3 in amino acids: CASSKDRGMYEQYF. DNA of the CDR3: TGCGCCAGCAGCAAAGACAGGGGGATGTACGAGCAGTACTTC. The full variable domain, in which reference TRBV5-1 and TRBJ2-7 provide the parts outside the CDR3, is KAGVTQTPRYLIKTRGQQVTLSCSPISGHRSVSWYQQTPGQGLQFLFEYFSETQRNKGNFPGRFSGRQFSNSRSEMNVSTLELGDSALYLCASSKDRGMYEQYFGPGTRLTVT.

The chain joins TRBV19 to TRBJ2-3; D not resolved. Germline loops: CDR1 LNHDA, CDR2 SQIVND (reference sequence). This CDR3 has 14 residues. V was pared by 0 bases and J by 5 bases, with 9 bases between. The chain's CDR3 is CASSIDQSVDTQYF. CDR3 sequence (DNA): TGTGCCAGTAGTATAGATCAGTCCGTAGATACGCAGTATTTT.

The chain combines TRBV7-8 with TRBJ1-1; D is possibly TRBD1 (5 bases). This CDR3 contains 16 residues. The germline V gene encodes CDR1 SGHVS and CDR2 FQNEAQ. Trimming removed 0 bases from V and 0 bases from J, with 11 bases in between. The CDR3 sequence is CASSLAGALMNTEAFF. The CDR3 coding sequence is TGTGCCAGCAGCTTAGCCGGGGCCCTTATGAACACTGAAGCTTTCTTT.